Following are 23 T cell receptor beta chains from one sample sequenced in a study of control samples from healthy donors and cancer patients. Some clones are missing from TCRdb's copy, which holds only in-frame ones; the method was immunoSEQ multiplex PCR. This repertoire shows fewer than 90,000 clones, approximately 91% found once; its top ten account for around 5.4%. The sequenced sample was blood. The source is a woman between 45 and 60 years old in good health.

V and J are TRBV5-6 and TRBJ1-1; D uncertain. CDR3 length equals 13 residues. V gave up 0 bases and J gave up 6 bases, with 9 bases separating them. Germline V CDR1 and CDR2: SGHDT, YYEEEE. CDR3 bases: TGTGCCAGCAGCTTGGCGTCTATCTCTGAAGCTTTCTTT. It is translated as CASSLASISEAFF.

This sequence joins TRBV5-1 and TRBJ1-3, with TRBD1 matching 7 bases. The CDR3 is 14 amino acids. J lost 2 bases, V lost 3 bases, and 2 bases had no gene match. Germline V gives CDR1 SGHRS, CDR2 YFSETQ. The CDR3 sequence is CASSSGTAGNTIYF. CDR3 sequence (DNA): TGCGCCAGCAGCTCAGGGACAGCTGGAAACACCATATATTTT.

This clone has just one count. The genes are TRBV5-8 and TRBJ2-7, with D possibly matching TRBD2 (6 bases). Per germline, CDR1 SGHTS and CDR2 YDEGEE. V shed 10 bases and J shed 12 bases, with 32 bases lying between them. The CDR3 has 15 residues. CDR3 loop: CAGQRRGVNSSIGYF. In DNA form, the CDR3 reads TGTGCCGGTCAGCGGAGGGGAGTGAATAGTAGCATCGGGTACTTC.

The chain recombines TRBV21-1 with TRBJ2-7; the table calls TRBD1, which could not be checked here. TRBV21-1 is assigned pseudogene status. CDR3 size: 15 residues. CDR3 in amino acids: CASSKTGIRAYEQYF. The CDR3 DNA follows: TGTGCCAGCAGCAAAACAGGGATCCGGGCCTACGAGCAGTACTTC.

This clone qualifies as medium-sized (0.01 to 0.1%). The chain has TRBV2 and TRBJ1-1; D perhaps matches TRBD1 (5 bases). Between the trimmed V and J ends, which lost 5 bases and 3 bases, there was a span of 13 bases. Germline loops: CDR1 SNHLY, CDR2 FYNNEI. This CDR3 is 14 amino acids long. CDR3 coding DNA: TGTGCCAGCAGTCTGGGGCAGGGTGACACTGAAGCTTTCTTT. Amino acids: CASSLGQGDTEAFF.

The chain employs TRBV7-9 and TRBJ1-2; TRBD1 agrees at 7 bases. Trimming at V came to 6 bases and at J to 2 bases, leaving 9 bases not matched to a gene. CDR1 SEHNR and CDR2 FQNEAQ come from the germline V gene (reference sequence). This CDR3 region has 15 residues. DNA for the CDR3: TGTGCCAGCAGTCCTGGACAGGACGGGAACTATGGCTACACCTTC. Protein sequence: CASSPGQDGNYGYTF. The entire variable domain, with the rest obtained from reference TRBV7-9 and TRBJ1-2, is as follows: DTGVSQNPRHKITKRGQNVTFRCDPISEHNRLYWYRQTLGQGPEFLTYFQNEAQLEKSRLLSDRFSAERPKGSFSTLEIQRTEQGDSAMYLCASSPGQDGNYGYTFGSGTRLTVV.

The chain carries TRBV5-4 and TRBJ1-2; 8 bases line up with TRBD1. V lost 7 bases, J lost 1 base, and 9 bases stayed unmatched. This CDR3 is 15 amino acids long. Looked up from germline, CDR1 is SGHNT and CDR2 is YYREEE (reference sequence). CDR3 sequence reads: CASGGTGDHNYGYTF. CDR3 DNA: TGTGCCAGCGGTGGGACAGGCGACCATAACTATGGCTACACCTTC.

This chain joins TRBV7-9 and TRBJ2-1; D might be TRBD1 or TRBD2, each matching 5 bases. Trimming removed 1 base at V and 9 bases at J, with 13 bases between. The CDR3 length is 14 residues. CDR1 and CDR2 from the germline V gene are SEHNR and FQNEAQ (reference sequence). This CDR3 reads CASSLGGPVGEQFF. The CDR3 DNA reads as TGTGCCAGCAGCTTAGGGGGACCGGTAGGTGAGCAGTTCTTC.

The gene calls are TRBV20-1 and TRBJ1-2; TRBD1 might be the D (6 bases). With 6 bases removed from V and 5 bases from J, the gap between germline ends came to 10 bases. CDR3 size: 11 residues. Germline assignment: CDR1 DFQATT and CDR2 SNEGSKA (reference sequence). CDR3 coding DNA: TGCAGTGCCCTACAGGGTTATGGCTACACCTTC. Protein product: CSALQGYGYTF.

The chain is built from TRBV9 and TRBJ2-1; D is perhaps TRBD2 (7 bases). Germline V lookup: CDR1 SGDLS, CDR2 YYNGEE. This CDR3 contains 14 residues. V lost 0 bases, J lost 8 bases, and 12 bases lay in between. CDR3 sequence: CASSVVGGGDEQFF. The CDR3 DNA is TGTGCCAGCAGCGTAGTAGGGGGAGGGGATGAGCAGTTCTTC.

The gene calls are TRBV11-3 and TRBJ2-1, with 10 bases identical to TRBD2. The CDR3 totals 15 residues. Germline values: CDR1 SGHNT, CDR2 YENEEA. Trimming removed 0 bases from V and 7 bases from J; junction bases left unmatched: 3. CDR3 region: CASSLEVAGGNEQFF. The CDR3 region has the DNA TGTGCCAGCAGCTTAGAGGTAGCGGGGGGTAATGAGCAGTTCTTC. The full variable domain, rest sourced from reference TRBV11-3 and TRBJ2-1, is EAGVVQSPRYKIIEKKQPVAFWCNPISGHNTLYWYLQNLGQGPELLIRYENEEAVDDSQLPKDRFSAERLKGVDSTLKIQPAELGDSAVYLCASSLEVAGGNEQFFGPGTRLTVL.

CDR3 DNA sequence: TGCGCCAGCAGCTTGGGCGGGGGGGAAAAACTGTTTTTT. This encodes CASSLGGGEKLFF. This chain joins TRBV5-1 and TRBJ1-4, with D possibly TRBD1 on 5 matching bases. Between the trimmed V and J ends, which lost 0 bases and 8 bases, there was a span of 8 bases. The CDR3 has 13 amino acids. Germline values: CDR1 SGHRS, CDR2 YFSETQ. The variable domain in full, completed from reference TRBV5-1 and TRBJ1-4, reads KAGVTQTPRYLIKTRGQQVTLSCSPISGHRSVSWYQQTPGQGLQFLFEYFSETQRNKGNFPGRFSGRQFSNSRSEMNVSTLELGDSALYLCASSLGGGEKLFFGSGTQLSVL.

This chain connects TRBV3-1 (or the pseudogene TRBV3-2) to TRBJ2-2, with D possibly TRBD1 on 5 matching bases. With 7 bases removed from V and 4 bases from J, the gap between germline ends came to 10 bases. Germline CDR1 LGHDT, CDR2 YNNKEL (reference sequence). This CDR3 spans 13 amino acids. DNA of the CDR3: TGTGCCAGCACTCAGGGCACCACCGGGGAGCTGTTTTTT. This gives the protein CASTQGTTGELFF.

This chain connects TRBV3-1 (or the pseudogene TRBV3-2) to TRBJ2-7, with 7 nucleotides matching TRBD2. V shed 1 base and J 3 bases; nucleotides not matched to a gene: 6. Per germline, CDR1 LGHDT and CDR2 YNNKEL (reference sequence). CDR3 length: 15 residues. In DNA, the CDR3 is TGTGCCAGCAGCCAAGGGTCGCCGGGGGGCTACGAGCAGTACTTC. It codes for CASSQGSPGGYEQYF.

The chain links TRBV19 to TRBJ1-5; 10 nucleotides agree with TRBD1. V shed 11 bases and J 5 bases; nucleotides not matched to a gene: 6. This CDR3 comprises 13 residues. Per the germline V gene, CDR1 is LNHDA and CDR2 is SQIVND (reference sequence). CDR3 loop: CAVAGQGYQPQHF. In nucleotides, the CDR3 is TGTGCCGTAGCGGGACAGGGGTATCAGCCCCAGCATTTT.

The chain is built from TRBV2 and TRBJ2-5, with D maybe TRBD2 (5 bases). The CDR3 has 12 amino acids. V was cut by 7 bases and J by 4 bases, with 10 bases left in between. Germline lookup yields CDR1 SNHLY and CDR2 FYNNEI. For the CDR3, the DNA is TGTGCCAGCATTAGGGCGGGAGAGACCCAGTACTTC. This codes for CASIRAGETQYF.

The gene calls are TRBV30 and TRBJ1-5; the D gene is possibly TRBD1 (6 bases). This CDR3 is built from 15 residues. V was clipped by 0 bases and J by 5 bases, with 14 bases between them. Germline V gene data show CDR1 as GTSNPN and CDR2 as SVGIG (reference sequence). In nucleotides, the CDR3 is TGTGCCTGGAGTGTTGGGGGCGCGGGGGATCAGCCCCAGCATTTT. It yields the protein CAWSVGGAGDQPQHF.

The rearrangement joins TRBV10-1 to TRBJ1-6; D is undetermined. V was shortened by 8 bases and J by 5 bases, with 7 bases between the two germline ends. In germline, CDR1 is WNHNN, CDR2 SYGVQD (reference sequence). The CDR3 is 12 residues long. The DNA of the CDR3 is TGCGCCAGCGGGAGCAATAATTCACCCCTCCACTTT. Translating gives CASGSNNSPLHF.

The chain is built from TRBV23-1 and TRBJ2-7; no reliable D call. TRBV23-1 is placed among ORFs of uncertain function. The CDR3 has 15 amino acids. V shed 0 bases and J shed 2 bases, with 11 bases lying between them. The DNA for the CDR3 is TGCGCCAGCAGTCAATCGCTCAGCCCTCCCTACGAGCAGTACTTC. This sequence encodes CASSQSLSPPYEQYF.

The J gene is TRBJ1-1, the V gene TRBV25-1, with D possibly matching TRBD1 (5 bases). The CDR3 is 13 residues long. V was trimmed by 4 bases and J by 4 bases, leaving 10 bases between them. CDR1 is MGHDK and CDR2 is SYGVNS in the germline V gene. DNA for the CDR3: TGTGCCAGCAGTGCCGGGACGATCACTGAAGCTTTCTTT. Translating gives CASSAGTITEAFF. The whole variable domain, filled in from reference TRBV25-1 and TRBJ1-1, reads EADIYQTPRYLVIGTGKKITLECSQTMGHDKMYWYQQDPGMELHLIHYSYGVNSTEKGDLSSESTVSRIRTEHFPLTLESARPSHTSQYLCASSAGTITEAFFGQGTRLTVV.

The gene calls are TRBV6-5 and TRBJ1-2, with D tentatively TRBD1 (6 bases). Germline values: CDR1 MNHEY, CDR2 SVGAGI. V shed 0 bases and J shed 4 bases, with 12 bases lying between them. The CDR3 covers 15 residues. CDR3 sequence (DNA): TGTGCCAGCAGTTACTCACTACAGGGCGGCTATGGCTACACCTTC. This gives the protein CASSYSLQGGYGYTF.

This clone was counted once. This chain links TRBV10-3 with TRBJ1-1; D not resolved. Germline V lookup: CDR1 ENHRY, CDR2 SYGVKD. The CDR3 contains 14 residues. Trimming cost V 3 bases and J 2 bases, with 10 bases left between them. CDR3 region: CAISEDTSNTEAFF. CDR3 in DNA: TGTGCCATCAGTGAAGACACCTCAAACACTGAAGCTTTCTTT.

Comments on this clone: Relative to the germline gene, one junction end is altered; a read error may explain this. V gene TRBV7-8 combines with J gene TRBJ2-7; TRBD1 agrees at 10 bases. CDR1 SGHVS and CDR2 FQNEAQ come from the germline V gene. The CDR3 runs 15 residues. CDR3 DNA sequence: TGTGCCAGCTCATCAGGACAGGGGGTAACCTACGGGCAGTACTTC. Translation gives CASSSGQGVTYGQYF.